This entry features one T cell receptor beta chain sequence. Its antigen is not yet known. No base-level quality is on record; no much larger clone is a single base apart. These data originate in a study of blood T cell repertoires in COVID-19 (TCRdb year 2020). Looking at the study overall: Collaborator samples came from the United States, Italy and Spain and covered acute and convalescent phases of COVID-19. The prospective study material was composed of cDNA or gDNA derived from T cells, B-cell-depleted T cells, or PBMCs. The dataset comprised deeply sampled blood TCRbeta repertoires from subjects exposed to, actively infected with, or recovered from COVID-19. A freely available public database, intended as a resource for researchers studying the immune response to SARS-CoV-2, is where the repertoires were released. The samples were drawn from the first 160 participants of the ongoing ImmuneRACE study and from 1,254 subjects provided by 6 global collaborators. Sample metadata almost always included a de-identified subject ID, COVID-19 status, age in years and sex. Where available, HLA class I and class II types were obtained from metadata supplied by the sample provider rather than from assay-based typing. Overall study results and their limits: How much clinical and demographic metadata was included differed by source and by participant, and the metadata was provided uncurated.

CDR3 length: 14 amino acids, cysteine to phenylalanine. The entry retains the CDR3 DNA only, 42 bases that are in frame from base 1. CDR1 LNHDA and CDR2 SQIVND are derived from the germline V gene (reference sequence). At the junction V is shortened by 5 bases and J by 4 bases, with 14 bases in between. The collaborating institutions used their own protocols to collect whole blood in K2EDTA tubes. For TCRbeta analysis, collaborator samples were shipped as frozen whole blood, as isolated PBMCs, or as DNA extracted from either sample type. TCRbeta CDR3 regions were amplified from genomic DNA by means of the immunoSEQ Assay, a bias-controlled multiplex PCR. Per the source publication's procedure: The number of nucleated cells in each sample was estimated from the amplification of reference gene primers within the assay. To quantify the absolute abundance of each unique TCRbeta CDR3 rearrangement, sequence reads were collapsed and filtered. For each sample, productive Simpson clonality was calculated as the square root of Simpson's diversity index over productive rearrangements. TCRdb retrieved this table from immuneACCESS and kept in-frame rearrangements only. Not all clones are present; in checked studies, unresolved V genes account for under half, and no reason is known for the remainder. Clonal size and the V and J genes are those of that table, whereas D and trimming came from the DNA. Within this sample are over 300,000 clones, with roughly 85% of them counted one time only. The biggest ten clones account for 7.2% of the sample.

The source material was peripheral blood. The chain is encoded by TRBV19 joined to TRBJ1-2; TRBD1 might be the D gene, on 6 matching bases. This sequence was found in a human donor in a cohort sampled during active COVID-19. The CDR3 amino acid sequence is: CASSPTGFGYGYTF. DNA sequence: TGTGCCAGTAGTCCAACAGGGTTCGGCTATGGCTACACCTTC.